This T cell receptor (beta chain) stems from a study of blood T cell repertoires in COVID-19. Overall study: PBMCs, B-cell-depleted T cells, or T cells provided the cDNA or gDNA that made up the material.

Those who participated ranged in age from about 18 to 89 years and resided in about two dozen US areas. Categorization into cohorts depended on clinical history that participants reported. Some clones are missing from TCRdb's copy, which holds only in-frame ones; the method was immunoSEQ multiplex PCR. Among around 310,000 clones listed, approximately 88% were seen once. The ends were cut back, 1 base at V and 6 bases at J, with 6 bases in the middle. The CDR3 sequence is 12 residues long. CDR1 MGHRA and CDR2 YSYEKL come from the germline V gene. The gene calls are TRBV4-1 and TRBJ1-2; D is uncertain. This clonotype originated in a man aged 25-45 years who had recovered from COVID-19. The sequencing input was PBMCs or T cells enriched from blood (not recorded which). The CDR3 DNA reads TGCGCCAGCAGCCAAGTTCCCGATGGCTACACCTTC. The encoded protein is CASSQVPDGYTF.